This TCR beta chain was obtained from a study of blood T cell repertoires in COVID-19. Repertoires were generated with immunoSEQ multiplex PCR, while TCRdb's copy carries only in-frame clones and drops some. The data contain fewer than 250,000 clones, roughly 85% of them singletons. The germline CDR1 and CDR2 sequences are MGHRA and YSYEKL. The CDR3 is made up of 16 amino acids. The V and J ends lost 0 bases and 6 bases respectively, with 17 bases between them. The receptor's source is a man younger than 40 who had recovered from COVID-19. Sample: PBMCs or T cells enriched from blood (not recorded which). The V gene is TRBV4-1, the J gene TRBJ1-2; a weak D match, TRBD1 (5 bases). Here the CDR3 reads CASSQEVNQGFDGYTF. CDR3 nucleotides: TGCGCCAGCAGCCAAGAAGTCAACCAGGGCTTCGATGGCTACACCTTC.